The clone carrying this T cell receptor beta chain occurred many times. V was shortened by 5 bases and J by 6 bases, with 14 bases between the two germline ends. The CDR3 loop spans 14 amino acids. Germline assignment: CDR1 MNHEY and CDR2 SVGAGI. These data belong to a study of T cells after yellow fever vaccination. One entry per CDR3 protein, called by TCRdb with MiXCR from the 5' RACE reads. Among about 300,000 distinct CDR3 sequences listed, approximately 3.9% were seen once. The chain couples TRBV6-5 to TRBJ2-1, with a weak D call TRBD1 (5 bases). The TCR comes from a man in his late teens or twenties who received the YFV17D yellow fever vaccine. Sequenced here: PBMCs, sampled 5 days after the yellow fever booster vaccination. CDR3 amino acids: CASSDALQGNEQFF. As DNA, the CDR3 is TGTGCCAGCAGTGACGCCCTCCAGGGCAATGAGCAGTTCTTC.